A single sample is the source of the 17 T cell receptor beta chains below, sequenced in a study of post-analysis software for immune sequencing data. Points from the study as a whole: Five or six TRBV segments appeared more often in patients than in controls, and TRBV5-6, TRBV5-1 and TRBV20-1 were among these.

Carried by the TCR beta cDNA libraries were unique molecular identifiers. Each CDR3 protein gets one entry after TCRdb re-called the PCR reads with MiXCR. The data show approximately 260,000 distinct CDR3 sequences, with about 38% seen just once and under 5.5% held by the top ten. Antigen specificity for these receptors is unknown. The sequencing input was blood. The receptors derive from a girl aged 10 to 17 with multiple sclerosis.

The V call is TRBV7-8, the J call TRBJ2-7, with D perhaps TRBD2 (5 bases). The J call is uncertain, as TRBJ2-5 better fits the DNA end. The CDR3 runs 14 residues. Germline V gene sequence: CDR1 SGHVS, CDR2 FQNEAQ. In DNA, the CDR3 is TGTCCCAACAGCTCAGCGACGGGGTGGGAGACCCAGTACTTC. It codes for CPNSSATGWETQYF.

This clonotype was detected a few times. The V gene is TRBV29-1, the J gene TRBJ2-5, with TRBD2 matching over 9 bases. CDR1 is SQVTM and CDR2 is ANQGSEA in the germline V gene. CDR3 length equals 15 residues. Trimming took 4 bases from V and 2 from J; bases not matched to a gene: 8. CDR3 in amino acids: CSVGAGGARQETQYF. The CDR3, as DNA: TGCAGCGTTGGGGCGGGGGGGGCCAGGCAAGAGACCCAGTACTTC. Filled out from reference TRBV29-1 and TRBJ2-5, the complete variable domain reads SAVISQKPSRDICQRGTSLTIQCQVDSQVTMMFWYRQQPGQSLTLIATANQGSEATYESGFVIDKFPISRPNLTFSTLTVSNMSPEDSSIYLCSVGAGGARQETQYFGPGTRLLVL.

This clonotype was seen a handful of times. J is TRBJ2-2 and V is TRBV11-2, with 7 bases matching TRBD2. Germline CDR1 is SGHAT and CDR2 is FQNNGV. V was pared by 2 bases and J by 2 bases, with 5 bases of the junction left unmatched. The CDR3 covers 16 residues. CDR3 sequence reads: CASSLFSSGNTGELFF. The CDR3, as DNA: TGTGCCAGCAGCTTATTCTCTAGCGGCAACACCGGGGAGCTGTTTTTT.

This clonotype was seen ten or more times. The V call is TRBV7-9, the J call TRBJ1-2; no definite D call. Trimming left V 5 bases short and J 4 bases short, with 8 bases between. The CDR3 has 12 amino acids. CDR1 is SEHNR and CDR2 is FQNEAQ in the germline V gene (reference sequence). The CDR3 protein is CASSASSYGYTF. For the CDR3, the DNA is TGTGCCAGCAGCGCCAGTTCCTATGGCTACACCTTC.

The J gene is TRBJ1-1, the V gene TRBV28; D is unclear. V was pared by 1 base and J by 3 bases, with 9 bases between. The CDR3 covers 14 residues. Germline CDR1 MDHEN, CDR2 SYDVKM. This CDR3 is CASSLSTEYTEAFF. CDR3 sequence (DNA): TGTGCCAGCAGTTTATCTACGGAGTACACTGAAGCTTTCTTT. Full variable domain (missing parts from reference TRBV28 and TRBJ1-1): DVKVTQSSRYLVKRTGEKVFLECVQDMDHENMFWYRQDPGLGLRLIYFSYDVKMKEKGDIPEGYSVSREKKERFSLILESASTNQTSMYLCASSLSTEYTEAFFGQGTRLTVV.

Ten or more counts support this clonotype. The chain uses TRBV6-1 and TRBJ2-3, with D perhaps being TRBD1 or TRBD2 (7 bases each). V was trimmed by 10 bases and J by 2 bases, leaving 13 bases between them. The CDR3 is made up of 13 amino acids. CDR1 is MNHNS and CDR2 is SASEGT in the germline V gene. The CDR3 spells CATQGRDTDTQYF. As DNA, the CDR3 is TGTGCCACACAGGGGAGGGACACAGATACGCAGTATTTT.

Comment on this clonotype: Since a much larger clone is just one base distant, this may be a read error. V gene TRBV20-1 combines with J gene TRBJ2-5, with D possibly TRBD2 on 7 matching bases. CDR3 size: 16 residues. The V and J ends lost 5 bases and 9 bases respectively, with 28 bases between them. The germline V gene has CDR1 DFQATT and CDR2 SNEGSKA (reference sequence). The CDR3 DNA is TGCAGTGCTCGACATACCGTGCTAGCGGAGAGGGGGGCCCAGTACTTC. It specifies CSARHTVLAERGAQYF.

CDR3 loop: CASSPVGARVANVLTF. Here the CDR3 DNA reads TGTGCCAGCAGCCCTGTTGGTGCTAGGGTAGCCAACGTCCTGACTTTC. The rearrangement uses TRBV3-1 and TRBJ2-6, with unresolved D. Per the germline V gene, CDR1 is LGHDT and CDR2 is YNNKEL (reference sequence). The CDR3 has 16 residues. V was pared by 4 bases and J by 7 bases, with 17 bases between.

This clonotype was seen many times. This chain uses TRBV12-3 or TRBV12-4 with TRBJ1-6; 10 bases are a match to TRBD1. The CDR3 spans 14 residues. Unmatched junction bases numbered 2, after V lost 5 bases and J lost 7 bases. The CDR3 sequence is CASSPTGGNSPLHF. CDR3 coding DNA: TGTGCCAGCAGTCCGACAGGGGGCAATTCACCCCTCCACTTT.

This clonotype was found a few times. One junction end does not reproduce the germline sequence, and a read error may be involved. The J gene is TRBJ2-2, the V gene TRBV7-8, with TRBD2 as a possible D gene (5 bases). The V gene's germline CDR1 is SGHVS and CDR2 FQNEAQ. The CDR3 has 12 residues. The CDR3 loop reads CASTTAPGERFF. CDR3 sequence (DNA): TGTGCCAGCACCACAGCTCCCGGGGAGCGGTTTTTT.

In its sample, this clonotype was seen many times. The chain carries TRBV29-1 and TRBJ1-2; D may be TRBD1 (5 bases). This CDR3 spans 13 amino acids. With 6 bases removed from V and 5 bases from J, the gap between germline ends came to 16 bases. The germline V gene has CDR1 SQVTM and CDR2 ANQGSEA. The CDR3 nucleotides read TGCAGCGTCGTGGGGGGAAGTGGGTATGGCTACACCTTC. It specifies CSVVGGSGYGYTF.

In this sample, this clonotype turned up many times. The chain joins TRBV6-1 to TRBJ2-1; 8 positions match TRBD2. This CDR3 spans 12 amino acids. Per the germline V gene, CDR1 is MNHNS and CDR2 is SASEGT. The junction had 7 bases not matched to a gene; V was cut back by 10 bases and J by 8 bases. CDR3 DNA: TGTGCCATTGAGCGGGGGCCTTATGAGCAGTTCTTC. Protein: CAIERGPYEQFF.

This clonotype was counted ten times or more. The rearrangement joins TRBV7-9 to TRBJ2-1, with a tentative D call TRBD2 (6 bases). The V end lost 0 bases, the J end lost 5 bases, and 17 bases lay between the germline ends. Germline CDR1 SEHNR, CDR2 FQNEAQ (reference sequence). This CDR3 comprises 17 residues. In DNA, the CDR3 is TGTGCCAGCAGCTTAGCAGTTCGGAGCGGGTTTAACAATGAGCAGTTCTTC. As protein: CASSLAVRSGFNNEQFF.

This clonotype showed up just a few times. This chain links TRBV24-1 with TRBJ2-5; D gene uncertain. CDR3 length equals 13 residues. From germline, CDR1 is KGHDR and CDR2 SFDVKD. Trimming stripped 5 bases from V and 2 bases from J, with 8 bases between. CDR3 in amino acids: CATSVAHQETQYF. The CDR3 region has the DNA TGTGCCACCAGTGTGGCCCATCAAGAGACCCAGTACTTC.

V usage is TRBV3-1 and J usage is TRBJ2-1, with D possibly called TRBD1 or TRBD2 (6 bases each). V lost 2 bases and J lost 9, with 11 bases in between. Germline V gives CDR1 LGHDT, CDR2 YNNKEL (reference sequence). This CDR3 has 13 amino acids. CDR3 region: CASSQKGGGEQFF. In DNA, the CDR3 is TGTGCCAGCAGCCAAAAGGGGGGCGGTGAGCAGTTCTTC.

Worth noting for this clonotype: Compared with germline, one end of the junction differs, possibly owing to a read error. V is TRBV3-1 and J is TRBJ2-2; 10 bases are shared with TRBD2. There are 16 residues in the CDR3. CDR1 and CDR2 from the germline V gene are LGHDT and YNNKEL (reference sequence). The DNA for the CDR3 is TGTGCCAGCAGCCGTCCGGGGACTAGCGTGACCGGGGAGCTGTTGTTT. This encodes CASSRPGTSVTGELLF.

This clonotype has a handful of counts. The J gene is TRBJ2-2, the V gene TRBV7-9, with 7 bases matching TRBD1. The ends lost 5 bases at V and 0 bases at J; junction bases unmatched: 6. The CDR3 contains 16 residues. Looked up from germline, CDR1 is SEHNR and CDR2 is FQNEAQ (reference sequence). CDR3 region: CASSATGFANTGELFF. CDR3 DNA: TGTGCCAGCAGCGCGACAGGGTTCGCGAACACCGGGGAGCTGTTTTTT.